This paragraph reports one T cell receptor (beta chain). During cDNA synthesis, UMIs that each contained a 6-nucleotide sample barcode were added by means of template switching. Following a re-call of the 5' RACE reads, TCRdb has one entry per CDR3 protein and lacks DNA. Recorded for this sample: approximately 330,000 distinct CDR3 sequences. These data are taken from a study of monozygotic twins with inflammatory bowel disease. This receptor was taken from a human donor with ulcerative colitis or Crohn's disease, or a healthy co-twin of an affected twin (not recorded which). Sequenced sample: blood.

The CDR3 sequence: CASSFGQGMDEQFF. The V call is TRBV5-1, the J call TRBJ2-1; no DNA is available, so the TRBD1 call from TCRdb remains unchecked. The CDR3 is 14 residues long. Germline CDR1 and CDR2: SGHRS and YFSETQ. Variable domain in full (rest from reference TRBV5-1 and TRBJ2-1): KAGVTQTPRYLIKTRGQQVTLSCSPISGHRSVSWYQQTPGQGLQFLFEYFSETQRNKGNFPGRFSGRQFSNSRSEMNVSTLELGDSALYLCASSFGQGMDEQFFGPGTRLTVL.